Below are 24 T cell receptor beta chains sequenced from a single sample in a study of response to subunit inactivated influenza vaccine. Each CDR3 protein gets one entry after TCRdb re-called the RT-PCR reads with MiXCR. Among about 610,000 distinct CDR3 sequences listed, 12% to 15% were seen once. Sample: PBMCs from blood, taken less than 13 days after vaccination. The origin of the receptors is a man in his forties or fifties who received an inactivated influenza vaccine.

The chain carries TRBV29-1 and TRBJ1-1; D gene unclear. Trimming stripped 1 base from V and 2 bases from J, with 8 bases between. Germline CDR1 is SQVTM and CDR2 is ANQGSEA. CDR3 size: 13 residues. This CDR3 is CSVEGGRNTEAFF. The DNA of the CDR3 is TGCAGCGTTGAAGGTGGGAGAAACACTGAAGCTTTCTTT.

This clonotype was picked up many times. The chain joins TRBV28 to TRBJ2-7; possibly TRBD1 or TRBD2 for D (6 bases each). There are 14 residues in the CDR3. Germline values: CDR1 MDHEN, CDR2 SYDVKM. Trimming shortened V by 4 bases and J by 8 bases, and 18 bases separated the two germline ends. CDR3 coding DNA: TGTGCCAGCAGTTCCGGGGGCACACTTCTCCAGCAGTACTTC. Translated, it gives CASSSGGTLLQQYF.

The chain carries TRBV20-1 and TRBJ2-3, with no clear D. The length of the CDR3 is 11 residues. CDR1 is DFQATT and CDR2 is SNEGSKA in the germline V gene (reference sequence). The V end was cut by 4 bases, the J end by 7 bases, with 9 bases between. The DNA for the CDR3 is TGCAGTGCTAAACCGTGGTATACGCAGTATTTT. Encoded protein: CSAKPWYTQYF.

This clonotype has a count of ten or more. V and J are TRBV5-1 and TRBJ2-7; D call uncertain. The V gene lost 5 bases and the J gene lost 7 bases, with 10 bases spanning the gap. The CDR3 totals 11 residues. The germline V gene has CDR1 SGHRS and CDR2 YFSETQ. In nucleotides, the CDR3 is TGCGCCAGCAGACAAGGACGGGAGCAGTACTTC. It yields the protein CASRQGREQYF.

The chain joins TRBV6-5 to TRBJ1-6; perhaps TRBD1 as D (6 bases). This CDR3 is built from 15 residues. Trimming cost V 2 bases and J 7 bases, with 12 bases left between them. Germline assignment: CDR1 MNHEY and CDR2 SVGAGI. CDR3 nucleotide sequence: TGTGCCAGCAGTTACACACAGGGAGTAAATTCACCCCTCCACTTT. Amino acid sequence: CASSYTQGVNSPLHF.

This clonotype showed up just a few times. The chain is built from TRBV20-1 and TRBJ1-4; TRBD1 is a possible D gene (5 bases). The CDR3 runs to 14 residues. The ends were cut back, 3 bases at V and 7 bases at J, with 15 bases in the middle. Germline V lookup: CDR1 DFQATT, CDR2 SNEGSKA (reference sequence). CDR3 loop: CSASVGVGGEKLFF. Written as DNA, the CDR3 is TGCAGTGCTAGTGTGGGGGTGGGTGGTGAAAAACTGTTTTTT.

The chain employs TRBV7-2 and TRBJ2-7, with 7 bases aligning to TRBD1. Per germline, CDR1 SGHTA and CDR2 FQGNSA. The junction had 10 bases not matched to a gene; V was cut back by 4 bases and J by 4 bases. CDR3 size: 15 residues. The CDR3 DNA reads TGTGCCAGCAGCTCGGGACAGACCGATAGATACGAGCAGTACTTC. Translating gives CASSSGQTDRYEQYF.

The chain recombines TRBV29-1 with TRBJ1-5, with D maybe TRBD1 (5 bases). CDR1 is SQVTM, CDR2 ANQGSEA, per germline. V lost 5 bases and J lost 5, with 13 bases in between. The CDR3 consists of 13 residues. The CDR3 region is CSVSAGLDQPQHF. For the CDR3, the DNA is TGCAGCGTTTCCGCAGGGTTGGATCAGCCCCAGCATTTT.

This clonotype was seen a handful of times. The genes are TRBV6-2 or TRBV6-3 and TRBJ1-5; no clear D gene. V dropped 5 bases and J dropped 3 bases, with 8 bases sitting between them. Germline assignment: CDR1 MNHEY and CDR2 SVGEGT. CDR3 length: 13 amino acids. CDR3 nucleotides: TGTGCCAGCAGTGGGCAGGCCAATCAGCCCCAGCATTTT. This sequence encodes CASSGQANQPQHF.

The chain combines TRBV18 with TRBJ1-1; D may be TRBD1 (5 bases). V lost 4 bases to trimming and J lost 7 bases, with 13 bases between them. Germline-derived CDR1 and CDR2 are KGHSH and LQKENI. The CDR3 runs 13 residues. The CDR3 protein is CASSRGSLGEAFF. The CDR3, as DNA: TGTGCCAGCTCACGGGGGAGTCTGGGTGAAGCTTTCTTT.

The V and J genes are TRBV5-4 and TRBJ2-4, with 7 bases fitting TRBD1. Germline loops: CDR1 SGHNT, CDR2 YYREEE (reference sequence). The CDR3 contains 14 residues. With 3 bases clipped from V and 5 bases from J, the junction kept 5 bases outside the gene matches. The CDR3 region is CASSYPGQENIQYF. The CDR3 DNA reads as TGTGCCAGCAGCTACCCCGGACAGGAAAACATTCAGTACTTC.

The chain has TRBV30 and TRBJ2-5; D not certain. The V gene lost 0 bases and the J gene lost 0 bases, with 5 bases spanning the gap. The CDR3 is 13 residues long. In germline, CDR1 is GTSNPN, CDR2 SVGIG (reference sequence). The CDR3 region is CAWSVLNQETQYF. CDR3 nucleotides: TGTGCCTGGAGTGTACTCAACCAAGAGACCCAGTACTTC. Together with reference TRBV30 and TRBJ2-5, the CDR3 gives the full variable domain: SQTIHQWPATLVQPVGSPLSLECTVEGTSNPNLYWYRQAAGRGLQLLFYSVGIGQISSEVPQNLSASRPQDRQFILSSKKLLLSDSGFYLCAWSVLNQETQYFGPGTRLLVL.

The V call is TRBV21-1, the J call TRBJ2-7. TRBV21-1 is a documented pseudogene. The CDR3 contains 14 residues. The CDR3: CASSKQVPPYEQYF. The CDR3 DNA reads TGTGCCAGCAGCAAACAGGTACCCCCCTACGAGCAGTACTTC.

The rearrangement uses TRBV15 and TRBJ2-7; perhaps TRBD1 as D (6 bases). V shed 0 bases and J shed 0 bases, with 15 bases lying between them. Germline CDR1 and CDR2: LNHNV and YYDKDF (reference sequence). The length of the CDR3 is 17 residues. The CDR3 loop is CATSRDSVRGSSYEQYF. DNA for the CDR3: TGTGCCACCAGCAGAGATTCGGTCAGGGGAAGCTCCTACGAGCAGTACTTC.

In DNA, the CDR3 is TGCAGTGCTAGTCCAACAGGGGGCACTTTCTCCTACGAGCAGTACTTC. This gives the protein CSASPTGGTFSYEQYF. The chain uses TRBV20-1 and TRBJ2-7, with 9 positions matching TRBD1. CDR1 and CDR2 (germline): DFQATT, SNEGSKA (reference sequence). With V trimmed by 3 bases and J by 0 bases, 9 bases remained unmatched. The CDR3 loop spans 16 amino acids.

The chain couples TRBV25-1 to TRBJ1-5; TRBD1 might be the D (6 bases). Germline V gene data show CDR1 as MGHDK and CDR2 as SYGVNS. V was trimmed by 0 bases and J by 4 bases, leaving 16 bases between them. The CDR3 has 17 residues. The CDR3 bases are TGTGCCAGCAGTGAATACTGGGGGGCGCCTAGGAATCAGCCCCAGCATTTT. Its translation is CASSEYWGAPRNQPQHF.

This chain uses TRBV7-2 with TRBJ1-1; D may be TRBD1 (6 bases). Trimming left V 5 bases short and J 8 bases short, with 18 bases between. This CDR3 is 14 amino acids long. From germline, CDR1 is SGHTA and CDR2 FQGNSA. The CDR3 DNA sequence: TGTGCCAGCAGCCCCGGACAGCGTACGGGAGAAGCTTTCTTT. Its protein is CASSPGQRTGEAFF.

V gene TRBV20-1 combines with J gene TRBJ2-1, with D uncertain. V was cut by 3 bases and J by 5 bases, with 11 bases left in between. Germline V CDR1 and CDR2: DFQATT, SNEGSKA (reference sequence). This CDR3 is 13 amino acids long. DNA of the CDR3: TGCAGTGCTAGTGCGGACGGTGACAATGAGCAGTTCTTC. It codes for CSASADGDNEQFF.

Notes on this clonotype: A single base separates this from a much larger clone, so it may be a read error. This chain connects TRBV7-6 to TRBJ2-3; D unclear. CDR1 is SGHVS, CDR2 FNYEAQ, per germline. V was shortened by 0 bases and J by 2 bases, with 6 bases between the two germline ends. The CDR3 runs to 14 residues. In DNA, the CDR3 is TGTGCCAGCAGCTTAGCTAGCAACACAGATACGCAGTATTTT. Its protein is CASSLASNTDTQYF.

This clonotype was observed a few times. The V gene is TRBV7-6, the J gene TRBJ2-5; 9 bases are shared with TRBD2. J was trimmed by 4 bases and V by 1 base; bases with no gene match: 1. Looked up from germline, CDR1 is SGHVS and CDR2 is FNYEAQ. The CDR3 length is 14 residues. The CDR3, as DNA: TGTGCCAGCAGCTTAGAAGCGGGAGGAGAGACCCAGTACTTC. Its translation is CASSLEAGGETQYF.

This clonotype was observed a handful of times. The CDR3: CASSLKTSGSGTDTQYF. The CDR3 nucleotides are TGTGCCAGCAGCTTGAAAACTAGCGGGAGTGGAACAGATACGCAGTATTTT. The chain couples TRBV5-4 to TRBJ2-3; TRBD2 agrees at 11 bases. Germline V gene sequence: CDR1 SGHNT, CDR2 YYREEE (reference sequence). V lost 1 base, J lost 3 bases, and 7 bases stayed unmatched. This CDR3 has 17 amino acids.

The genes are TRBV28 and TRBJ1-2; 7 bases agree with TRBD1. The length of the CDR3 is 17 residues. Germline CDR1 MDHEN, CDR2 SYDVKM. Losses at the gene ends were 1 base for V and 4 bases for J; bases not matched to a gene: 12. CDR3 amino acids: CASSLFGRRGMPYGYTF. The CDR3 DNA reads TGTGCCAGCAGTTTATTCGGGCGCAGGGGGATGCCCTATGGCTACACCTTC.

This clonotype was found many times. This rearrangement joins TRBV27 to TRBJ2-7; 12 nucleotides align to TRBD1. This CDR3 has 14 amino acids. Germline trimming cut 5 bases from V and 7 bases from J; bases unmatched to any gene: 6. Looked up from germline, CDR1 is MNHEY and CDR2 is SMNVEV (reference sequence). This CDR3 is CASSPGQGAGEQYF. DNA for the CDR3: TGTGCCAGCAGTCCGGGACAGGGGGCTGGGGAGCAGTACTTC.

The chain has TRBV12-3 or TRBV12-4 and TRBJ2-7, with 15 nucleotides matching TRBD2. Unmatched junction bases numbered 6, after V lost 3 bases and J lost 12 bases. This CDR3 region has 14 residues. In DNA form, the CDR3 reads TGTGCCAGCAGTTTGGGACTAGCGGGGGGAGGGCGGTACTTC. This gives the protein CASSLGLAGGGRYF.